The 13 T cell receptor beta chains reported below all come from one sample, sequenced in a study of blood T cells in healthy people across ages. Alongside a J-beta primer mix, a sample-barcoded 5' primer served in a second PCR lasting roughly 7 to 11 cycles. TCRdb reanalysed the 5' RACE reads using MiXCR and keeps one entry per CDR3 protein. The data contain approximately 850,000 distinct CDR3 sequences, 55% to 70% of them singletons. The source material was blood. The receptors were gathered from a man under 40 in good health.

The chain links TRBV28 to TRBJ2-7, with D perhaps matching TRBD1 (6 bases). Trimming removed 5 bases at V and 3 bases at J, with 14 bases between. The CDR3 runs to 14 residues. The germline CDR1 and CDR2 sequences are MDHEN and SYDVKM. The CDR3 loop reads CASSTGTHFYEQYF. CDR3 DNA: TGTGCCAGCAGTACCGGGACACACTTCTACGAGCAGTACTTC.

The V gene is TRBV7-2, the J gene TRBJ2-7; 9 bases are a match to TRBD2. Losses at the gene ends were 5 bases for V and 2 bases for J; bases not matched to a gene: 7. The CDR3 totals 15 residues. Per germline, CDR1 SGHTA and CDR2 FQGNSA. For the CDR3, the DNA is TGTGCCAGCAGCCTGGGTCGCGGGGGGGCCTACGAGCAGTACTTC. Translating it yields CASSLGRGGAYEQYF.

The rearrangement joins TRBV21-1 to TRBJ2-7; the D segment call TRBD1 is taken from the table without a DNA check. TRBV21-1 is assigned pseudogene status. The CDR3 contains 17 residues. The CDR3 spells CASSTRGPGQVGYEQYF. CDR3 coding DNA: TGTGCCAGCAGCACCCGAGGGCCTGGACAGGTGGGTTACGAGCAGTACTTC.

This clonotype was counted between two and nine times. The chain couples TRBV7-2 to TRBJ2-5; TRBD2 matches 11 bases. The CDR3 runs 16 residues. J gave up 2 bases and V 5 bases, and 7 bases lay outside the gene matches. The germline V gene encodes CDR1 SGHTA and CDR2 FQGNSA. The CDR3 DNA follows: TGTGCCAGCAGCGTACGACTAGCGGGACAACAAGAGACCCAGTACTTC. Translation gives CASSVRLAGQQETQYF.

This clonotype was recorded a few times. The V and J genes are TRBV6-1 and TRBJ2-3, with D maybe TRBD2 (6 bases). This CDR3 has 15 amino acids. Germline V CDR1 and CDR2: MNHNS, SASEGT. The ends were cut back, 4 bases at V and 7 bases at J, with 18 bases in the middle. The CDR3 sequence: CASSVASAGRNTQYF. CDR3 bases: TGTGCCAGCAGTGTAGCCTCTGCGGGGAGAAATACGCAGTATTTT.

The rearrangement joins TRBV20-1 to TRBJ2-1; 12 bases match TRBD2. This CDR3 comprises 15 residues. Germline V CDR1 and CDR2: DFQATT, SNEGSKA (reference sequence). The trim removed 5 bases at V and 7 bases at J, leaving 9 bases unmatched. CDR3 DNA: TGCAGTGCTCCCCGACTAGCGGGAGTTTCGAATGAGCAGTTCTTC. Translation: CSAPRLAGVSNEQFF.

The CDR3 sequence: CASSKQGATGANVLTF. For the CDR3, the DNA is TGTGCCAGCAGTAAACAGGGGGCGACTGGGGCCAACGTCCTGACTTTC. This chain joins TRBV6-6 and TRBJ2-6; 9 bases are a match to TRBD1. CDR3 length: 16 amino acids. The ends lost 5 bases at V and 2 bases at J; junction bases unmatched: 4. Germline loops: CDR1 MNHNY, CDR2 SVGAGI (reference sequence).

This clonotype came up many times. The chain links TRBV30 to TRBJ2-4; 8 positions match TRBD2. Germline CDR1 and CDR2: GTSNPN and SVGIG (reference sequence). This CDR3 region has 15 residues. Trimming removed 2 bases from V and 3 bases from J; junction bases left unmatched: 6. The CDR3 nucleotides read TGTGCCTGGAGTCCCCCGGGAGGGGACAAAAACATTCAGTACTTC. It specifies CAWSPPGGDKNIQYF.

The V call is TRBV16, the J call TRBJ1-5; D not resolved. The CDR3 is 13 residues long. Trimming took off 2 bases at V and 6 bases at J, with 8 bases between the two ends. The germline CDR1 and CDR2 sequences are KGHSY and FQNENV. CDR3 protein: CASSQKVPQPQHF. For the CDR3, the DNA is TGTGCCAGCAGCCAAAAGGTGCCTCAGCCCCAGCATTTT.

The chain is built from TRBV7-2 and TRBJ2-3; the match to TRBD2 covers 7 bases. V dropped 4 bases and J dropped 12; count of bases not matched to a gene: 10. Germline values: CDR1 SGHTA, CDR2 FQGNSA. This CDR3 is built from 13 residues. The DNA for the CDR3 is TGTGCCAGCAGCTCCCCCGGGACTACCGTCCAGTATTTT. As protein: CASSSPGTTVQYF.

J is TRBJ2-5 and V is TRBV29-1, with D tentatively TRBD1 or TRBD2 (5 bases each). Deletions cut 2 bases from V and 2 bases from J, with 12 bases between. Germline V gene data show CDR1 as SQVTM and CDR2 as ANQGSEA. The CDR3 is 14 amino acids. CDR3 region: CSVELTGAQETQYF. CDR3 bases: TGCAGCGTTGAACTAACCGGGGCACAAGAGACCCAGTACTTC.

The V and J genes are TRBV12-3 or TRBV12-4 and TRBJ2-3, with D possibly matching TRBD2 (6 bases). This CDR3 is built from 17 residues. V was cut by 4 bases and J by 1 base, with 18 bases left in between. Written as DNA, the CDR3 is TGTGCCAGCAGTTCCTATATCTCGGGAGTTGGCACAGATACGCAGTATTTT. As protein: CASSSYISGVGTDTQYF.

In its sample, this clonotype was seen once. J is TRBJ2-3 and V is TRBV27; D gene uncertain. The germline V and J ends were trimmed by 3 bases and 5 bases, with 15 bases remaining between them. The CDR3 loop spans 15 amino acids. From germline, CDR1 is MNHEY and CDR2 SMNVEV (reference sequence). This CDR3 reads CASSFAPTLIDTQYF. CDR3 coding DNA: TGTGCCAGCAGTTTTGCACCGACACTAATAGATACGCAGTATTTT.